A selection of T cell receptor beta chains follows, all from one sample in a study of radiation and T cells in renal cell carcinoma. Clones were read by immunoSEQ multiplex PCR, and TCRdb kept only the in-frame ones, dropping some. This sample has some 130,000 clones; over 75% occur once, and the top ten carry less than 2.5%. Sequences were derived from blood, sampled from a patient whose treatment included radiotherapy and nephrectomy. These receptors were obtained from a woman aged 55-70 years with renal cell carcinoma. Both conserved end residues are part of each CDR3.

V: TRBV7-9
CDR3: CASSSTSGVGTQYF

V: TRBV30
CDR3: CAWSLGKSTGELFF

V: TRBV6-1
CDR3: CASSDGDFSGNTIYF

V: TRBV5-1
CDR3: CASSQTNTVSTDTQYF

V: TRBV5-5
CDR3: CASSLTGDYGYTF

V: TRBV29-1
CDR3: CSVVGQGGSYGYTF

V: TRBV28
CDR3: CASSFGGYSSYEQYF

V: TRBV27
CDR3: CASSLGTGANEKLFF

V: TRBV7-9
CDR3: CASSSTRDRGNYEQYF

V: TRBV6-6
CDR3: CASSQTGSEQYF

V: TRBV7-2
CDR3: CASSLAASGGYNEQFF